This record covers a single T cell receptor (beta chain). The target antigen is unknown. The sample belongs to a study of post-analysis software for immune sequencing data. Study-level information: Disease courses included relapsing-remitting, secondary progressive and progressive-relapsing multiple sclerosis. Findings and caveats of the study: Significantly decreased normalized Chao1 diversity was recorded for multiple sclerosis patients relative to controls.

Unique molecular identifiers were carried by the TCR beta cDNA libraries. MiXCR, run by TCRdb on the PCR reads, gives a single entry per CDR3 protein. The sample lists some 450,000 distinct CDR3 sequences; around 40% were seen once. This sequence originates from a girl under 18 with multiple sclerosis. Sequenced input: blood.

The CDR3 protein is CAISELTSRDYEQYF. The DNA of the CDR3 is TGTGCCATCAGTGAGCTGACTAGCAGGGACTACGAGCAGTACTTC. V usage is TRBV10-3 and J usage is TRBJ2-7, with 7 nucleotides matching TRBD2. The germline V gene encodes CDR1 ENHRY and CDR2 SYGVKD. After removal of 2 bases from V and 3 bases from J, the junction contained 7 bases not matched to a gene. CDR3 length: 15 residues.